This is a list of T cell receptor beta chains from one sample in a study of radiation and T cells in renal cell carcinoma. The protocol was immunoSEQ multiplex PCR, while the TCRdb copy is restricted to in-frame clones and leaves out a portion. The sample records about 91,000 clones, 82% being singletons. The specimen was blood, collected from a patient whose treatment included radiotherapy and nephrectomy. The receptors originated from a man aged 55 to 70 with renal cell carcinoma. CDR3s leave out the opening cysteine and the closing phenylalanine or tryptophan. Each record gives: clone size, V gene, J gene, CDR3 protein. Clone size is stated in some rows and not others, as once, few, many or a class when expanded.

-	TRBV10-1	TRBJ2-1	ASGGSYNERF
once	TRBV19	TRBJ2-7	ASSTTSGRPHEQY
-	TRBV27	TRBJ1-4	ASSLWAGAGEKLF
once	TRBV5-1	TRBJ2-1	ASSMSSYNEQF
-	TRBV13	TRBJ2-1	ASSLAKNEQF
once	TRBV15	TRBJ2-1	ATSRAQYNEQF
few	TRBV7-2	TRBJ1-2	ASSLDPEPHSYGYT
-	TRBV19	TRBJ1-4	ASSDTGGDEKLF
-	TRBV6-5	TRBJ2-7	ASSYGQGENEQY
-	TRBV6-1	TRBJ1-2	ASSETGNGYT
-	TRBV13	TRBJ2-3	ASSLKGGAGSVDTQY
-	TRBV11-2	TRBJ2-5	ASSLGPATSGQETQY
few	TRBV6-1	TRBJ2-5	ASSEVIKETQY
-	TRBV18	TRBJ2-3	ASSETGRSTDTQY
-	TRBV5-5	TRBJ2-3	ASSLEGGTDTQY